This T cell receptor (beta chain) was identified in a study of blood T cells in healthy people across ages. Turning to the study itself: Roughly one uniquely barcoded beta molecule per two T cells was captured. Findings and limits, study-wide: A roughly linear age-dependent decrease characterized TCR beta diversity per million T cells. It was found that TCR beta diversity correlated strongly with the percentage of naive T cells.

This clonotype has just a few counts. No antigen is known for it. A J-beta primer mix and a sample-barcoded 5' primer were used in a second PCR of roughly 7 to 12 cycles. TCRdb reprocessed the 5' RACE reads with MiXCR, giving one entry per CDR3 protein. Seen here are more than 800,000 distinct CDR3 sequences, 40% to 50% observed once, and the top ten hold approximately 20%. This CDR3 is 15 amino acids long. Germline lookup yields CDR1 SGHDT and CDR2 YYEEEE. J was trimmed by 8 bases and V by 0 bases; bases with no gene match: 7. Every participating donor contributed 8.5 to 10 milliliters of peripheral blood through a draw.

Source material: blood. This clonotype originated in a woman aged 60-70 years in good health. The chain has TRBV5-6 and TRBJ2-1, with 8 bases that match TRBD2. The CDR3 region has the DNA TGTGCCAGCAGCTTGGGGGGGACTAGTGGTTATGAGCAGTTCTTC. This codes for CASSLGGTSGYEQFF.